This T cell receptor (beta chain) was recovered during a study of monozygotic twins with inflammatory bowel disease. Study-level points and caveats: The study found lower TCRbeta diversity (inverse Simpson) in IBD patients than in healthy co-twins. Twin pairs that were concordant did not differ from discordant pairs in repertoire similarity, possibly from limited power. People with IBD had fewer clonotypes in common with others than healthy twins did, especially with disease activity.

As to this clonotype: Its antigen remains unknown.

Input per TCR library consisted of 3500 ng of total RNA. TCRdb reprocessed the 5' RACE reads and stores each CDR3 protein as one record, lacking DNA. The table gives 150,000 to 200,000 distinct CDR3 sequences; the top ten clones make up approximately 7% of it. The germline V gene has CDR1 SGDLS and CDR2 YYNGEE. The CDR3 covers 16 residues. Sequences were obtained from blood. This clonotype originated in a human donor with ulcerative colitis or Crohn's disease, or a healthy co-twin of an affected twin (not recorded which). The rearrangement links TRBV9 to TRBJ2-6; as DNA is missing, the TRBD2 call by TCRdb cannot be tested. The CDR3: CASSPGVIPGANVLTF.